The entry that follows covers one T cell receptor beta chain sequence. This clone appeared once. The antigen this receptor binds is unknown. There are no base qualities to consult, and no much larger clone falls within one base. These data are taken from a study of shared clonotypes between healthy human individuals (dated by TCRdb to 2020 to 2021). For the study in its entirety: The cohort included three men and a couple of women between 18 and 49 years of age. For each donor, CD4 naive and CD4 memory were each given three plates, CD8 naive was given two plates, and CD8 memory was given one plate. Blood TCR repertoires of four to six healthy adults were deeply sequenced to estimate repertoire size and the extent of clonotype sharing between individuals. To increase sequencing depth and limit assay-specific biases, different laboratories used diverse techniques to prepare libraries and sequence TCR repertoires. Leukapheresis yielded between about 0.8 and 9.5 billion PBMCs per donor.

General conclusions and limits of the study: Across several donors, about 5.2% of naive CD4, roughly 3.4% of naive CD8, approximately 2.5% of memory CD4, and approximately 0.4% of memory CD8 clonotypes were shared. Larger estimated clonotype richness was generally found for naive subsets than for memory subsets. Rarefaction of sorted-subset datasets indicated incomplete sequencing despite the large sequencing depth. Sampling was restricted to blood, and TCR repertoires in tissue are likely to differ from TCR repertoires in blood. The small number of donors limited the genetic and exposure-history diversity represented. Pairwise subsampling indicated that sequencing depth was expected to affect the degree of clonotype sharing among donors. Compared with non-shared clonotypes, clonotypes shared by all four sorted-subset donors had higher generation probabilities.

Using the deep immunoSEQ assay, TCR CDR3 regions were amplified from genomic DNA by multiplex PCR. For each cell subset, the extracted genomic DNA was distributed evenly across all wells of several immunoSEQ 96-well plates, and each plate served as one replicate. For sorted subsets, 150 to 250 ng of genomic DNA, equivalent to some 33,000 T cell genomes, went into each replicate PCR. Purified libraries were quantified with a Qubit 3.0 fluorometer, sized on a Bioanalyzer 2100, and re-quantified with the KAPA Library Quantification kit. Every immunoSEQ 96-well plate was sequenced on a separate single-read 150-cycle Illumina NextSeq 550 flow cell. The paper's data handling went like this. Because only junctional sequences without quality scores were contained in the immunoSEQ output, filtering matching that applied to full-length reads could not be performed. To assign V/J genes and CDR3, sequences were annotated using PyIR, a Python wrapper for IgBLAST v1.9, with IMGT germline references. Any read was removed if the V/J assignment was weak (E-value above 1e-6), the CDR3 was missing, or the read contained stop codons, out-of-frame junctions, or ambiguous translated residues. V3J clonotypes were defined as sequences sharing an identical inferred V gene, J gene, and CDR3 amino acid sequence. To compute the percentage overlap between repertoires, the number of shared unique clonotypes was divided by the size of the smaller repertoire. Repertoire richness was assessed with RTK rarefaction, the Chao1 estimator, and Recon v2.1 estimates of unobserved clonotypes. For all TCRbeta clonotypes obtained by the gDNA method from a handful of donors, generation probabilities were computed with OLGA. TCRdb re-hosts the immuneACCESS table, in-frame sequences only. Its copies lack some clones; in the studies checked, an unresolved V gene accounts for under half of them, and the cause for the rest is not known. The V and J calls and the clone size are those of that table, but D and trimming were determined from the DNA. The sample yields roughly 2 million clones; about 94% were counted once. The ten largest make up roughly 0.13% of the sample.

Healthy HIV-negative adults with no recently reported acute infections or vaccinations were included as donors. All donors were Caucasian adults living in Nashville, Tennessee, USA. CD4+ T cells were enriched by magnetic negative selection; naive cells were then positively selected on CD45RA, and the negative fraction formed the memory subset. Blood was obtained by leukapheresis, after which PBMCs were separated by Ficoll-Histopaque density gradient centrifugation and cryopreserved in liquid nitrogen vapor phase. Analytical flow cytometry was used to check the purity and quantity of each magnetically sorted T cell population. From each sorted fraction, genomic DNA was isolated and quantified by UV absorbance on a Nanodrop 2000c. From the cysteine up to the phenylalanine, the CDR3 has a length of 14 residues. The sequence is cut down to CDR3 DNA, 42 bases in frame from base 1. The junction shows trimming of 7 bases on V and 4 bases on J, plus 16 bases between the germline ends. Taken from the germline V gene, the CDR1 and CDR2 loops are SNHLY and FYNNEI.

Sequencing was done on a sample of naive CD4+ T cells sorted from blood. Per the publication, the cell subset or site label means: CD45RA+ positively selected. This chain is built from TRBV2 and TRBJ2-5; the D gene assignment is ambiguous. The TCR comes from a man in his late teens or twenties in good health. The CDR3 protein is CASKRQDMVETQYF. At the DNA level, the sequence is TGTGCCAGCAAACGACAAGATATGGTAGAGACCCAGTACTTC.